The 28 T cell receptor beta chains given below trace back to one sample, sequenced in a study of T cells in Graves' hyperthyroidism and ophthalmopathy. TCR beta CDR3 region amplification was performed from RNA transcripts. The TCR CDR3 first-round RT-PCR relied on the HTBI primer set. TCRdb re-derived calls from the multiplex PCR reads in MiXCR, one entry per CDR3 protein. The repertoire includes roughly 700,000 distinct CDR3 sequences, 13% to 15% of them detected once, and roughly a tenth sits in the top ten. The sequencing sample was made of blood. The receptors come from a woman between 18 and 29 years old with Graves' hyperthyroidism.

This clonotype appeared a few times. The V call is TRBV2, the J call TRBJ2-5, with 8 bases lining up with TRBD2. The CDR3 covers 16 residues. V lost 0 bases and J lost 7; bases outside the gene matches: 10. Germline CDR1 reads SNHLY; CDR2 reads FYNNEI. DNA of the CDR3: TGTGCCAGCAGTGAAGCGTTGATCCGGGAGGGGGGGACCCAGTACTTC. This gives the protein CASSEALIREGGTQYF.

This clonotype was counted a few times. The V gene is TRBV14, the J gene TRBJ2-2, with D uncertain. The V and J ends lost 2 bases and 2 bases respectively, with 6 bases between them. This CDR3 has 14 residues. Germline-derived CDR1 and CDR2 are SGHDN and FVKESK. The CDR3 region is CASSQKGNTGELFF. The CDR3 region has the DNA TGTGCCAGCAGCCAAAAGGGAAACACCGGGGAGCTGTTTTTT.

This clonotype was found a few times. The chain links TRBV12-3 or TRBV12-4 to TRBJ2-5, with D maybe TRBD2 (5 bases). The V end lost 5 bases, the J end lost 4 bases, and 11 bases lay between the germline ends. This CDR3 region has 13 residues. The DNA of the CDR3 is TGTGCCAGCAGTCTCATTCGGGGAGAGACCCAGTACTTC. As protein: CASSLIRGETQYF.

This clonotype showed up just a few times. The rearrangement uses TRBV11-2 and TRBJ2-7; 8 bases align to TRBD2. Germline values: CDR1 SGHAT, CDR2 FQNNGV. Trimming cost V 0 bases and J 7 bases; bases outside gene matches: 8. CDR3 length: 15 residues. CDR3 sequence (DNA): TGTGCCAGCAGCTTAGATATCGTAGAGCGGGGGGAGCAGTACTTC. It is translated as CASSLDIVERGEQYF.

This clonotype was observed at least ten times. The chain carries TRBV20-1 and TRBJ1-1; possibly TRBD1 for D (5 bases). Germline CDR1 is DFQATT and CDR2 is SNEGSKA (reference sequence). The germline V and J ends were trimmed by 3 bases and 1 base, with 9 bases remaining between them. This CDR3 comprises 13 residues. CDR3 bases: TGCAGTGCTAGGGCAGGGAGGAACACTGAAGCTTTCTTT. The encoded protein is CSARAGRNTEAFF.

Many counts were recorded for this clonotype. This chain uses TRBV28 with TRBJ2-5, with 9 bases that match TRBD2. Germline assignment: CDR1 MDHEN and CDR2 SYDVKM. The trim removed 4 bases at V and 4 bases at J, leaving 7 bases unmatched. This CDR3 is 15 amino acids long. CDR3 sequence: CASSSAGGGGETQYF. Here the CDR3 DNA reads TGTGCCAGCAGTTCAGCGGGAGGAGGGGGAGAGACCCAGTACTTC.

This clonotype was found many times. V gene TRBV5-5 combines with J gene TRBJ2-1; 8 bases agree with TRBD2. This CDR3 has 17 residues. CDR1 and CDR2 from the germline V gene are SGHKS and YYEKEE (reference sequence). V shed 2 bases and J 0 bases; nucleotides not matched to a gene: 7. CDR3 region: CASSFTSGGPSYNEQFF. The CDR3 DNA follows: TGTGCCAGCAGCTTCACTAGCGGAGGCCCCTCCTACAATGAGCAGTTCTTC.

This clonotype was seen repeatedly, ten times or more. The rearrangement uses TRBV30 and TRBJ2-5, with D uncertain. Germline CDR1 GTSNPN, CDR2 SVGIG (reference sequence). The CDR3 is 12 residues long. Trimming stripped 0 bases from V and 2 bases from J, with 4 bases between. The CDR3 coding sequence is TGTGCCTGGAGTGTAGCTCAAGAGACCCAGTACTTC. It codes for CAWSVAQETQYF. The full variable domain, rest sourced from reference TRBV30 and TRBJ2-5, is SQTIHQWPATLVQPVGSPLSLECTVEGTSNPNLYWYRQAAGRGLQLLFYSVGIGQISSEVPQNLSASRPQDRQFILSSKKLLLSDSGFYLCAWSVAQETQYFGPGTRLLVL.

This clonotype was seen a few times. The V call is TRBV10-3, the J call TRBJ1-1; weak D call: TRBD1 (5 bases). CDR3 length: 12 amino acids. Trimming removed 5 bases at V and 3 bases at J, with 7 bases between. Germline CDR1 and CDR2: ENHRY and SYGVKD. This CDR3 reads CAISQGYTEAFF. As DNA, the CDR3 is TGTGCCATCAGTCAGGGATACACTGAAGCTTTCTTT.

This clonotype has a count of ten or more. V usage is TRBV7-2 and J usage is TRBJ1-1, with D possibly being TRBD1 (5 bases). The V gene's germline CDR1 is SGHTA and CDR2 FQGNSA. The CDR3 is 14 amino acids. Trimming removed 5 bases from V and 3 bases from J, with 13 bases in between. CDR3 loop: CASSRWTHDTEAFF. CDR3 DNA: TGTGCCAGCAGCCGATGGACACACGACACTGAAGCTTTCTTT.

V is TRBV2 and J is TRBJ2-7; 9 nucleotides line up with TRBD2. Germline-derived CDR1 and CDR2 are SNHLY and FYNNEI. The CDR3 consists of 16 residues. With 0 bases clipped from V and 3 bases from J, the junction kept 6 bases outside the gene matches. In nucleotides, the CDR3 is TGTGCCAGCAGTGAAGCCTGGGTAGCGGGAGACTACGAGCAGTACTTC. It yields the protein CASSEAWVAGDYEQYF.

This clonotype was seen ten or more times. This rearrangement joins TRBV6-2 or TRBV6-3 to TRBJ2-1; TRBD1 matches 9 bases. V gave up 10 bases and J gave up 6 bases; unmatched junction bases: 7. The CDR3 totals 13 residues. Germline loops: CDR1 MNHEY, CDR2 SVGEGT. CDR3 sequence: CATGQGLTNEQFF. The CDR3 DNA sequence: TGTGCCACGGGACAGGGATTAACCAATGAGCAGTTCTTC.

This clonotype was picked up many times. The chain is built from TRBV7-2 and TRBJ1-4; D possibly corresponds to TRBD1 (6 bases). Germline CDR1 reads SGHTA; CDR2 reads FQGNSA. Trimming removed 1 base at V and 8 bases at J, with 14 bases between. The CDR3 is made up of 15 amino acids. CDR3 DNA: TGTGCCAGCAGCTTAGTTTCCAGGGGCAGGGAAAAACTGTTTTTT. This codes for CASSLVSRGREKLFF.

The V call is TRBV7-8, the J call TRBJ2-1, with TRBD2 as a possible D gene (5 bases). Germline CDR1 is SGHVS and CDR2 is FQNEAQ. Trimming shortened V by 4 bases and J by 13 bases, and 17 bases separated the two germline ends. The CDR3 loop spans 13 amino acids. Here the CDR3 DNA reads TGTGCCAGCAGCTCCGAGGGATCAAGGCCCCAGTTCTTC. Translated: CASSSEGSRPQFF. Full variable domain (missing parts from reference TRBV7-8 and TRBJ2-1): GAGVSQSPRYKVAKRGQDVALRCDPISGHVSLFWYQQALGQGPEFLTYFQNEAQLDKSGLPSDRFFAERPEGSVSTLKIQRTQQEDSAVYLCASSSEGSRPQFFGPGTRLTVL.

The chain combines TRBV11-2 with TRBJ2-7; a possible D gene is TRBD2 (6 bases). The germline gives CDR1 SGHAT, CDR2 FQNNGV. The CDR3 contains 14 residues. Trimming cost V 4 bases and J 2 bases, with 12 bases left between them. The CDR3 sequence: CASSSFRGTYEQYV. For the CDR3, the DNA is TGTGCCAGCAGCTCGTTTCGGGGGACCTACGAGCAGTACGTC.

This chain uses TRBV29-1 with TRBJ1-2; perhaps TRBD1 as D (5 bases). The CDR3 length is 14 residues. Per germline, CDR1 SQVTM and CDR2 ANQGSEA. V was cut by 8 bases and J by 8 bases, with 24 bases left in between. CDR3 DNA: TGCAGCACATCGGACAAGAAGAAATCGGGAGGCTACACCTTC. Its protein product is CSTSDKKKSGGYTF.

This clonotype came up a few times. The rearrangement links TRBV15 to TRBJ1-1; a possible D gene is TRBD1 (6 bases). The CDR3 extends over 15 amino acids. Trimming took 5 bases from V and 1 from J, leaving 14 bases between them. Germline-derived CDR1 and CDR2 are LNHNV and YYDKDF (reference sequence). CDR3 protein: CATSEGDTGNTEAFF. In nucleotides, the CDR3 is TGTGCCACCAGCGAGGGGGACACCGGGAACACTGAAGCTTTCTTT.

This chain uses TRBV7-9 with TRBJ2-3, with 7 bases aligning to TRBD2. There are 15 residues in the CDR3. CDR1 is SEHNR and CDR2 is FQNEAQ in the germline V gene (reference sequence). Trimming at V came to 1 base and at J to 6 bases, leaving 7 bases not matched to a gene. The CDR3 loop reads CASSLVMSGADTQYF. For the CDR3, the DNA is TGTGCCAGCAGCTTAGTTATGAGCGGGGCGGATACGCAGTATTTT.

V gene TRBV29-1 combines with J gene TRBJ2-1; D may match TRBD1 or TRBD2 (5 bases each). This CDR3 has 12 amino acids. V was trimmed by 4 bases and J by 4 bases, leaving 8 bases between them. From germline, CDR1 is SQVTM and CDR2 ANQGSEA. The CDR3 protein is CSVGWGYNEQFF. The CDR3 nucleotides are TGCAGCGTTGGGTGGGGGTACAATGAGCAGTTCTTC.

This clonotype was observed a few times. The chain carries TRBV9 and TRBJ2-3; D uncertain. This CDR3 is 12 amino acids long. V lost 0 bases and J 4 bases, leaving 3 bases between the germline ends. Germline assignment: CDR1 SGDLS and CDR2 YYNGEE. CDR3 DNA: TGTGCCAGCAGCGTAGATTCAGATACGCAGTATTTT. Translation: CASSVDSDTQYF.

The chain joins TRBV6-2 or TRBV6-3 to TRBJ1-2; 7 bases align to TRBD1. CDR1 and CDR2 (germline): MNHEY, SVGEGT. The CDR3 spans 17 residues. The V gene end was trimmed by 5 bases and the J gene end by 1 base; junction bases not matched to a gene: 13. The CDR3 loop reads CASSPGGRPRGNYGYTF. DNA for the CDR3: TGTGCCAGCAGTCCAGGGGGTCGTCCGAGGGGTAACTATGGCTACACCTTC.

The CDR3 region is CASSLTGGTDTGELFF. The CDR3 DNA follows: TGTGCCAGCAGTTTGACAGGCGGCACTGACACCGGGGAGCTGTTTTTT. The rearrangement links TRBV27 to TRBJ2-2, with D possibly matching TRBD1 (6 bases). Germline lookup yields CDR1 MNHEY and CDR2 SMNVEV (reference sequence). The V gene lost 3 bases and the J gene lost 3 bases, with 14 bases spanning the gap. The CDR3 runs 16 residues.

This clonotype appeared many times. The chain links TRBV11-2 to TRBJ2-7; no firm D call. The germline V gene encodes CDR1 SGHAT and CDR2 FQNNGV. The CDR3 runs to 14 residues. V was cut by 5 bases and J by 4 bases, with 15 bases left in between. The DNA for the CDR3 is TGTGCCAGCAGCCCCGCCAGGCGTGGGTACGAGCAGTACTTC. It yields the protein CASSPARRGYEQYF.

This clonotype was observed a few times. V and J are TRBV19 and TRBJ1-5; possible D gene TRBD1, 5 bases. V gave up 7 bases and J gave up 3 bases, with 19 bases separating them. There are 16 residues in the CDR3. Germline assignment: CDR1 LNHDA and CDR2 SQIVND (reference sequence). The CDR3 bases are TGTGCCAGTACCCGCGAGAGAGACAGAGACAATCAGCCCCAGCATTTT. Its protein is CASTRERDRDNQPQHF.

This clonotype was recorded at least ten times. The chain carries TRBV6-2 or TRBV6-3 and TRBJ2-7; D possibly corresponds to TRBD1 (6 bases). Germline-derived CDR1 and CDR2 are MNHEY and SVGEGT. The V end lost 6 bases, the J end lost 1 base, and 13 bases lay between the germline ends. CDR3 length equals 14 residues. As DNA, the CDR3 is TGTGCCAGCAGGCTGACAGGAGGTTCCTACGAGCAGTACTTC. Encoded protein: CASRLTGGSYEQYF.

V and J are TRBV18 and TRBJ2-1; TRBD2 agrees at 15 bases. The CDR3 is made up of 20 amino acids. The J segment lost 0 bases and the V segment lost 3 bases, leaving 9 bases of the junction unmatched. Germline values: CDR1 KGHSH, CDR2 LQKENI. CDR3 DNA sequence: TGTGCCAGCTCACCCAGGACTAGCGGGAGGGCATCCCGCTCCTACAATGAGCAGTTCTTC. It is translated as CASSPRTSGRASRSYNEQFF.

This clonotype was counted many times. The chain uses TRBV20-1 and TRBJ1-2; no firm D call. This CDR3 contains 13 residues. V was shortened by 6 bases and J by 0 bases, with 11 bases between the two germline ends. Germline CDR1 reads DFQATT; CDR2 reads SNEGSKA (reference sequence). The CDR3 here is CSAADFANYGYTF. The CDR3 nucleotides are TGCAGTGCCGCGGATTTCGCTAACTATGGCTACACCTTC.

This clonotype was found a few times. The V and J genes are TRBV11-2 and TRBJ2-1; D might be TRBD2 (7 bases). V was clipped by 1 base and J by 9 bases, with 13 bases between them. Germline lookup yields CDR1 SGHAT and CDR2 FQNNGV. This CDR3 region has 14 residues. The CDR3 region has the DNA TGTGCCAGCAGCTTAGCTCCTAGGGGGGGTGAGCAGTTCTTC. It specifies CASSLAPRGGEQFF. Based on the CDR3 plus reference TRBV11-2 and TRBJ2-1, the full variable domain is EAGVAQSPRYKIIEKRQSVAFWCNPISGHATLYWYQQILGQGPKLLIQFQNNGVVDDSQLPKDRFSAERLKGVDSTLKIQPAKLEDSAVYLCASSLAPRGGEQFFGPGTRLTVL.